The entry below gives a single T cell receptor beta chain sequence along with its context. Antigen specificity is unknown. PCR involved 60 Vbeta and 13 Jbeta primers. Method: immunoSEQ multiplex PCR; TCRdb's copy keeps in-frame clones and lacks some. The table has 60,000 to 95,000 clones, nearly 80% seen once. This sample is drawn from a study of cytomegalovirus exposure and HLA in healthy donors. Germline V gene lookup returns CDR1 LNHDA and CDR2 SQIVND (reference sequence). V trimming: 9 bases; J trimming: 5 bases; junction bases outside the gene matches: 6. The CDR3 loop spans 13 amino acids. Study-wide findings and caveats: Common viral pathogens seemed to be connected with several of the most significant clusters, according to a later analysis. In most subjects, TCR beta sequences reportedly gave accurate predictions of HLA-A and HLA-B alleles.

This chain links TRBV19 with TRBJ1-4, with TRBD1 identical over 7 bases. The TCR was taken from a woman in her 40s in good health and CMV-seropositive. The material sequenced was PBMCs. The CDR3 protein is CASRDRANEKLFF. DNA of the CDR3: TGTGCCAGCCGGGACAGAGCCAATGAAAAACTGTTTTTT.